A single sample gave rise to the 27 T cell receptor beta chains below, sequenced in a study of T cells in women clearing cervical HPV infection. The assay was immunoSEQ multiplex PCR, and TCRdb's table has in-frame clones only and misses some. The listing contains tens of thousands of clones. The specimen was blood buffy coat. The source of these receptors is a woman aged 18 to 75 with a cervical HPV16 infection that either progressed to CIN3+ or cleared (not recorded which).

According to its frequency, this clone is medium-sized. The sequence runs out 3 residues before the end of the CDR3; the remainder is reconstructed from the germline J gene. The chain combines TRBV7-8 with TRBJ2-2, with TRBD2 as a possible D gene (5 bases). Deletions cut 2 bases from V and 1 base from J, with 14 bases between. Germline loops: CDR1 SGHVS, CDR2 FQNEAQ. CDR3 length: 17 residues. CDR3 in amino acids: CASSLSGLRGNTGELFF. Partial CDR3 DNA: TGTGCCAGCAGCTTAAGCGGCCTCCGGGGGAACACCGGGGAG.

As concerns this clone: The read comes to an end 3 residues before the CDR3 does, leaving the germline J gene to fill in the end. This chain connects TRBV24-1 to TRBJ2-3; 8 nucleotides agree with TRBD2. Germline V gene sequence: CDR1 KGHDR, CDR2 SFDVKD. The CDR3 is 19 amino acids. V lost 6 bases to trimming and J lost 2 bases; unmatched junction nucleotides: 18. The CDR3 bases that were read are TGTGCCACCAGTCCGGGCCTGACGGGGGGGCCGATCTCCACAGATACG. It translates to CATSPGLTGGPISTDT. The complete CDR3 reads CATSPGLTGGPISTDTQYF.

Of note for this clone: The CDR3 is cut off 3 residues early in the read; its end comes from the germline J gene. The rearrangement joins TRBV5-5 to TRBJ2-7; D perhaps matches TRBD1 (5 bases). The CDR3 totals 14 residues. Germline V gives CDR1 SGHKS, CDR2 YYEKEE (reference sequence). V was shortened by 2 bases and J by 3 bases, with 12 bases between the two germline ends. CDR3 amino acids: CASSLGQGVYEQYF. Partial CDR3 DNA: TGTGCCAGCAGCTTAGGGCAGGGTGTCTACGAG.

In regard to this clone: The read halts 3 residues ahead of the CDR3 end, with the missing end drawn from the germline J gene. The V call is TRBV5-1, the J call TRBJ2-7; D call uncertain. The V end was cut by 4 bases, the J end by 2 bases, with 10 bases between. CDR3 length: 13 amino acids. Germline assignment: CDR1 SGHRS and CDR2 YFSETQ. The CDR3 bases that were read are TGCGCCAGCAGCCAGGAATCTACCTACGAG. Translation: CASSQESTYE. The whole CDR3 protein reads CASSQESTYEQYF.

In the case of this clone: The observed sequence ends 3 residues before the CDR3 terminus, with the missing tail filled in from the germline J gene. This chain links TRBV15 with TRBJ2-2; no reliable D call. V was trimmed by 0 bases and J by 6 bases, leaving 5 bases between them. CDR3 length: 13 residues. From germline, CDR1 is LNHNV and CDR2 YYDKDF (reference sequence). CDR3 in amino acids: CATSRDRAGELFF. The CDR3 bases that were read are TGTGCCACCAGCAGAGATCGTGCCGGGGAG.

Of note for this clone: The junction departs from the called germline gene at one end, perhaps through a read error. Other DNA sequences within the sample encode an identical CDR3. The CDR3 loop is CAISESARADRNTIYF. The CDR3 bases that were read are TGTGCCATCAGTGAGTCGGCCAGGGCTGATAGAAACACG. The chain is built from TRBV10-3 and TRBJ1-3, with D maybe TRBD1 (5 bases). The CDR3 goes on 3 residues after the read ends, and that part is filled in from the germline J gene. The V gene's germline CDR1 is ENHRY and CDR2 SYGVKD. This CDR3 contains 16 residues.

Notes on this clone: The read is 3 residues too short to cover the CDR3 end, so that end is filled in from the germline J gene. This sequence joins TRBV30 and TRBJ2-3; D possibly corresponds to TRBD2 (7 bases). CDR1 and CDR2 (germline): GTSNPN, SVGIG (reference sequence). The germline V and J ends were trimmed by 3 bases and 2 bases, with 15 bases remaining between them. This CDR3 spans 15 amino acids. The part of the CDR3 DNA that was read is TGTGCCTGGAGACGGGGCGGGGGCGACACAGATACG. This sequence encodes CAWRRGGGDTDT. Given in full, the CDR3 is CAWRRGGGDTDTQYF.

In the case of this clone: The CDR3 extends 3 residues past the end of the read, so its final part is completed from the germline J gene. This CDR3 is also generated by other DNA sequences in the sample. The chain has TRBV19 and TRBJ1-2; TRBD1 might be the D (6 bases). CDR1 and CDR2 from the germline V gene are LNHDA and SQIVND (reference sequence). The CDR3 sequence is 15 residues long. The part of the CDR3 DNA that was read is TGTGCCAGTAGAACGAAGGGACAATCATCTTTGGGC. Encoded protein: CASRTKGQSSLG. The full CDR3 reads CASRTKGQSSLGYTF.

A remark on this clone: Sequence at one end of the junction differs from germline and may be a read error. Read data end 3 residues before the CDR3 end; the end is taken from the germline J gene. This sample includes further DNA sequences coding for the same CDR3. The chain joins TRBV29-1 to TRBJ1-3, with D perhaps matching TRBD1 (5 bases). CDR1 is SQVTM, CDR2 ANQGSEA, per germline. The CDR3 is 13 amino acids. The sequenced CDR3 bases are TGCAGCGTTGACACGCAGGGTGGAAACACG. Translated: CSVDTQGGNT. The full CDR3 sequence reads CSVDTQGGNTIYF.

In the case of this clone: The sequenced fragment ends 3 residues before the CDR3 boundary, so the rest is inferred from the germline J gene. The V gene is TRBV18, the J gene TRBJ1-4; D may be TRBD1 (5 bases). The CDR3 contains 15 residues. CDR1 and CDR2 from the germline V gene are KGHSH and LQKENI. The sequenced CDR3 bases are TGTGCCAGCTCACTACGTGACTCTGGGGCCAACGTA. This translates into CASSLRDSGANV. The entire CDR3 sequence reads CASSLRDSGANVLFF.

Concerning this clone itself: The CDR3 end lies 3 residues beyond the end of the read and is filled in from the germline J gene. This rearrangement joins TRBV18 to TRBJ2-2; D unclear. This CDR3 is built from 13 residues. The V gene's germline CDR1 is KGHSH and CDR2 LQKENI. CDR3 loop: CASSLGLANVLFF. The CDR3 bases that were read are TGTGCCAGCTCATTAGGGCTGGCCAACGTG.

In regard to this clone: Read coverage stops 3 residues before the CDR3 terminus; the germline J gene supplies the remainder. V gene TRBV11-3 combines with J gene TRBJ2-2; 10 bases map to TRBD2. The CDR3 totals 15 residues. From germline, CDR1 is SGHNT and CDR2 YENEEA. J lost 6 bases, V lost 3 bases, and 4 bases had no gene match. CDR3 bases read: TGTGCCAGCAGCTTGGAGCGGGGGGGCCCCGGGGAG. Translated: CASSLERGGPGE. The whole CDR3 protein reads CASSLERGGPGELFF.

Concerning this clone itself: Read data end 3 residues before the CDR3 end; the end is taken from the germline J gene. The chain combines TRBV7-9 with TRBJ1-1, with 8 nucleotides matching TRBD1. Germline assignment: CDR1 SEHNR and CDR2 FQNEAQ (reference sequence). CDR3 length equals 12 residues. CDR3 DNA, as far as it was read: TGTGCCAGCAGCCTACGACAGGGGCCC. Its protein is CASSLRQGP. The CDR3 in its entirety is CASSLRQGPAFF.

Notes on this clone: The CDR3 is cut off 3 residues early in the read; its end comes from the germline J gene. The J gene is TRBJ2-5, the V gene TRBV20-1; TRBD2 agrees at 14 bases. V was pared by 5 bases and J by 4 bases, with 15 bases of the junction left unmatched. Germline CDR1 and CDR2: DFQATT and SNEGSKA (reference sequence). The CDR3 contains 18 residues. The CDR3 reads CSAERLAGGPKRGETQYF. The CDR3 bases that were read are TGCAGTGCTGAAAGACTAGCGGGAGGGCCTAAGCGGGGAGAGACC.

As for this clone: The CDR3 end is not reached by the read, which stops 3 residues before it; the germline J gene fills it in. V usage is TRBV5-6 and J usage is TRBJ1-1; D is unresolved. The germline CDR1 and CDR2 sequences are SGHDT and YYEEEE. CDR3 length equals 13 residues. Trimming shortened V by 2 bases and J by 3 bases, and 8 bases separated the two germline ends. CDR3 DNA (partial): TGTGCCAGCAGCTTTGGCGGAGACACTGAA. This encodes CASSFGGDTE. The complete CDR3 sequence is CASSFGGDTEAFF.

With respect to this clone: The read terminates 3 residues before the CDR3 end, so the remaining end is supplied by the germline J gene. The genes are TRBV20-1 and TRBJ2-7, with a possible D match to TRBD2 (6 bases). Germline V gives CDR1 DFQATT, CDR2 SNEGSKA (reference sequence). The V gene lost 3 bases and the J gene lost 0 bases, with 15 bases spanning the gap. This CDR3 has 15 residues. The DNA read from the CDR3 is TGCAGTGCTAGCCCCGTGGGGGGAAGCTCCTACGAG. As protein: CSASPVGGSSYE. The whole CDR3 sequence is CSASPVGGSSYEQYF.

Turning to this clone: The read ends 3 residues shy of where the CDR3 ends; the end is completed using the germline J gene. The chain is built from TRBV2 and TRBJ2-6; 7 bases fit TRBD1. In germline, CDR1 is SNHLY, CDR2 FYNNEI. With 5 bases clipped from V and 4 bases from J, the junction kept 5 bases outside the gene matches. The CDR3 is made up of 15 amino acids. CDR3 sequence: CASSRDRVGANVLTF. CDR3 DNA, as far as it was read: TGTGCCAGCAGTCGCGACAGGGTCGGGGCCAACGTC. The variable domain in full, with the rest retrieved from reference TRBV2 and TRBJ2-6, is EPEVTQTPSHQVTQMGQEVILRCVPISNHLYFYWYRQILGQKVEFLVSFYNNEISEKSEIFDDQFSVERPDGSNFTLKIRSTKLEDSAMYFCASSRDRVGANVLTFGAGSRLTVL.

As for this clone: With the read ending 3 residues before the CDR3 end, the germline J gene is used to fill in that end. V gene TRBV2 combines with J gene TRBJ2-7; possibly TRBD2 for D (6 bases). Per germline, CDR1 SNHLY and CDR2 FYNNEI. The V end lost 3 bases, the J end lost 1 base, and 16 bases lay between the germline ends. CDR3 length: 16 residues. CDR3 DNA (partial): TGTGCCAGCAGTGAGAATCTGGGCGGGATATCCTACGAG. It yields the protein CASSENLGGISYE. In full, the CDR3 reads CASSENLGGISYEQYF.

About this clone itself: One end of the junction does not line up with germline, which may come from a read error. The read terminates 3 residues ahead of where the CDR3 ends, so the germline J gene completes it. V gene TRBV6-2 or TRBV6-3 combines with J gene TRBJ2-3; 8 bases map to TRBD2. Per germline, CDR1 MNHEY and CDR2 SVGEGT. The CDR3 spans 16 residues. CDR3 residues: CASTLGPLAVAETQYF. The CDR3 DNA, read in part, is TGTGCCAGCACGCTCGGACCACTAGCGGTCGCAGAGACG.

Regarding this clone: The sequence runs out 3 residues before the end of the CDR3; the remainder is reconstructed from the germline J gene. The chain uses TRBV6-2 or TRBV6-3 and TRBJ2-3; D gene ambiguous. Germline values: CDR1 MNHEY, CDR2 SVGEGT. The CDR3 runs 12 residues. CDR3: CASKLPQETQYF. The CDR3 DNA, read in part, is TGTGCCAGCAAACTGCCCCAAGAGACG.

Points on this clone: Read coverage stops 3 residues before the CDR3 terminus; the germline J gene supplies the remainder. The V gene is TRBV20-1, the J gene TRBJ2-3, with 9 bases lining up with TRBD1. The CDR3 is 12 residues long. Germline values: CDR1 DFQATT, CDR2 SNEGSKA (reference sequence). CDR3 region: CSSQGALETQYF. CDR3 bases read: TGCAGTTCACAGGGGGCGCTGGAGACG.

As for this clone: Read coverage stops 3 residues before the CDR3 terminus; the germline J gene supplies the remainder. The sample carries other DNA sequences with the same CDR3. V is TRBV11-3 and J is TRBJ2-3; TRBD2 matches at 7 bases. The V and J ends lost 7 bases and 3 bases, in that order; junction bases with no gene match: 7. The CDR3 totals 14 residues. CDR1 and CDR2 (germline): SGHNT, YENEEA. CDR3 DNA (partial): TGTGCCAGCAAGCAAGCTAGCGGAACAGATACG. Translating gives CASKQASGTDT. The full CDR3 protein reads CASKQASGTDTQYF.

With respect to this clone: The read finishes 3 residues shy of the CDR3 end, and the germline J gene is used to complete it. The chain joins TRBV28 to TRBJ1-6; D is possibly TRBD1 (5 bases). CDR3 length: 13 amino acids. Between the trimmed V and J ends, which lost 6 bases and 2 bases, there was a span of 5 bases. CDR1 and CDR2 (germline): MDHEN, SYDVKM. Partial CDR3 DNA: TGTGCCAGCAGAGGGGCCTATAATTCACCC. Protein product: CASRGAYNSP. In full, the CDR3 reads CASRGAYNSPLHF.

About this clone: The read terminates 3 residues ahead of where the CDR3 ends, so the germline J gene completes it. This rearrangement joins TRBV19 to TRBJ1-2; D is uncertain. Germline V gene sequence: CDR1 LNHDA, CDR2 SQIVND (reference sequence). This CDR3 is 15 amino acids long. CDR3 DNA (partial): TGTGCCAGTAGTATAGATCTAGCGGGGAGTGATGAC. Protein: CASSIDLAGSDD. The entire CDR3 reads CASSIDLAGSDDYTF.

Comment on this clone: The CDR3 end is not reached by the read, which stops 3 residues before it; the germline J gene fills it in. The chain recombines TRBV27 with TRBJ2-3; D is possibly TRBD1 (6 bases). CDR1 and CDR2 (germline): MNHEY, SMNVEV (reference sequence). V dropped 6 bases and J dropped 6 bases, with 16 bases sitting between them. This CDR3 comprises 14 residues. The CDR3 loop reads CASRATGFYDTQYF. The part of the CDR3 DNA that was read is TGTGCCAGCAGGGCTACAGGGTTTTACGATACG.

For this clone: The CDR3 is cut off 3 residues early in the read; its end comes from the germline J gene. V and J are TRBV20-1 and TRBJ2-3, with 8 nucleotides matching TRBD2. This CDR3 region has 13 residues. The V gene end was trimmed by 6 bases and the J gene end by 3 bases; junction bases not matched to a gene: 5. Germline-derived CDR1 and CDR2 are DFQATT and SNEGSKA (reference sequence). CDR3 residues: CSAPAGETDTQYF. The CDR3 DNA, read in part, is TGCAGTGCCCCAGCGGGAGAGACAGATACG.

A remark on this clone: The CDR3 is cut off 3 residues early in the read; its end comes from the germline J gene. This chain joins TRBV5-1 and TRBJ1-1; D might be TRBD1 (6 bases). V was trimmed by 2 bases and J by 0 bases, leaving 8 bases between them. The CDR3 contains 14 residues. CDR1 is SGHRS and CDR2 is YFSETQ in the germline V gene. The CDR3 is CASSFGTLNTEAFF. The sequenced part of the CDR3 DNA is TGCGCCAGCAGCTTTGGGACATTGAACACTGAA.